The clone carrying this TCR beta chain was seen ten or more times. The target antigen is unknown. V lost 5 bases to trimming and J lost 0 bases, with 14 bases between them. The CDR3 totals 15 residues. From germline, CDR1 is MNHEY and CDR2 SVGAGI. The sample originates from a study of human T cells and chemical hapten exposure. General observations from the study: Sensitization with DPC brought no change to TCRs above 1 in 1000 in frequency. The study found expanded TCRs formed significantly more large CDR3 similarity clusters than controls.

Single cDNA molecules in the library carried unique molecular identifiers attached during preparation. Per the authors' pipeline: Per sample, the median was 95,638 TCRs, with values from roughly 25,000 to 750,000. TCRdb ran MiXCR on the RACE reads and lists one entry per CDR3 protein. TCRdb's processing, not the study's, gives the V and J calls here. The sample lists some 89,000 distinct CDR3 sequences; about 10% were seen once. Time point reported: patch test 2, 6 weeks after DPC sensitization. Noted treatment: therapeutic diphenylcyclopropenone sensitization with weekly scalp DPC. The receptor was derived from a woman in her twenties or thirties with alopecia areata. Some clones in this sample may be carry-over from other donors' samples. The material was whole blood, obtained in connection with sensitization to the hapten diphenylcyclopropenone (DPC). J is TRBJ2-7 and V is TRBV6-5; a weak D match, TRBD2 (6 bases). The CDR3 region is CASSPFSGVSYEQYF. The CDR3 DNA reads TGTGCCAGCAGTCCGTTTAGCGGAGTCTCCTACGAGCAGTACTTC.